Below, 21 T cell receptor beta chains from the same sample are listed, as sequenced in a study of blood T cell repertoires in COVID-19. Only in-frame clones appear in the TCRdb table, and some are missing; sequencing was by immunoSEQ multiplex PCR. Among roughly 290,000 clones listed, 80% to 90% were seen once. The specimen sequenced was peripheral blood. The origin of the receptors is a man under 40 with acute or convalescent COVID-19.

With respect to this clone: Other DNA variants within this sample encode the same CDR3. The chain couples TRBV19 to TRBJ1-5; 8 nucleotides agree with TRBD1. The trim removed 3 bases at V and 2 bases at J, leaving 3 bases unmatched. From germline, CDR1 is LNHDA and CDR2 SQIVND (reference sequence). The CDR3 extends over 15 amino acids. CDR3 DNA: TGTGCCAGTAGTATGCCGGGACAGGGCAATCAGCCCCAGCATTTT. Translated: CASSMPGQGNQPQHF.

V usage is TRBV28 and J usage is TRBJ1-4, with D perhaps TRBD1 (5 bases). Germline V gene data show CDR1 as MDHEN and CDR2 as SYDVKM. The length of the CDR3 is 16 residues. V was trimmed by 3 bases and J by 8 bases, leaving 19 bases between them. This CDR3 is CASSLVDGTGGEKLFF. In DNA form, the CDR3 reads TGTGCCAGCAGTTTGGTGGATGGAACAGGAGGGGAAAAACTGTTTTTT.

This chain joins TRBV6-5 and TRBJ1-2; tentatively, D is TRBD1 (6 bases). The CDR3 length is 13 residues. The V and J ends lost 10 bases and 1 base respectively, with 13 bases between them. Germline CDR1 MNHEY, CDR2 SVGAGI. CDR3 DNA: TGTGCCATTTCCAGGGGCCGTAACTATGGCTACACCTTC. Amino acids: CAISRGRNYGYTF.

This clone was seen just once. The chain's CDR3 is CAISGQGIYEQYF. CDR3 DNA sequence: TGCGCCATCTCGGGACAGGGAATCTACGAGCAGTACTTC. V usage is TRBV10-2 and J usage is TRBJ2-7, with 9 bases matching TRBD1. Germline V gene lookup returns CDR1 WSHSY and CDR2 SAAADI. The length of the CDR3 is 13 residues. V dropped 10 bases and J dropped 3; count of bases not matched to a gene: 7.

V is TRBV15 and J is TRBJ2-7, with D possibly matching TRBD2 (6 bases). V was cut by 3 bases and J by 5 bases, with 17 bases left in between. The CDR3 length is 15 residues. Germline CDR1 is LNHNV and CDR2 is YYDKDF (reference sequence). This CDR3 reads CATSSTPRGGDEQYF. The CDR3 DNA follows: TGTGCCACCAGCAGTACCCCCCGGGGCGGGGACGAGCAGTACTTC.

The V gene is TRBV27, the J gene TRBJ1-5; the D gene is possibly TRBD1 (6 bases). This CDR3 has 16 amino acids. Germline CDR1 MNHEY, CDR2 SMNVEV (reference sequence). V was pared by 10 bases and J by 0 bases, with 19 bases between. The CDR3 DNA reads TGTGCCACCAGAGGGGGATACAGAGATAGCAATCAGCCCCAGCATTTT. This encodes CATRGGYRDSNQPQHF.

The chain has TRBV14 and TRBJ1-4; TRBD1 might be the D (5 bases). Germline V lookup: CDR1 SGHDN, CDR2 FVKESK. Trimming cost V 4 bases and J 4 bases, with 16 bases left between them. The CDR3 contains 16 residues. CDR3 amino acids: CASSRREGDFNEKLFF. CDR3 nucleotides: TGTGCCAGCAGCCGGCGGGAAGGGGACTTTAATGAAAAACTGTTTTTT.

The rearrangement joins TRBV9 to TRBJ1-4, with 9 bases aligning to TRBD1. V lost 2 bases, J lost 6 bases, and 11 bases stayed unmatched. This CDR3 is 17 amino acids long. Germline CDR1 SGDLS, CDR2 YYNGEE. CDR3 DNA: TGTGCCAGCAGCGTTACGGTCACAGGGGGCTCAGATGAAAAACTGTTTTTT. Its protein is CASSVTVTGGSDEKLFF.

The rearrangement uses TRBV5-4 and TRBJ1-4; 7 bases map to TRBD1. V was pared by 3 bases and J by 8 bases, with 7 bases of the junction left unmatched. CDR3 length equals 14 residues. Germline V gene lookup returns CDR1 SGHNT and CDR2 YYREEE (reference sequence). This CDR3 is CASSYYTGDEKLFF. CDR3 DNA sequence: TGTGCCAGCAGCTACTATACAGGGGACGAAAAACTGTTTTTT.

The chain joins TRBV5-6 to TRBJ1-5, with TRBD1 identical over 7 bases. CDR3 length: 13 residues. With 4 bases clipped from V and 11 bases from J, the junction kept 9 bases outside the gene matches. The germline V gene encodes CDR1 SGHDT and CDR2 YYEEEE. CDR3 in DNA: TGTGCCAGCAGCACTGACAGGGCGCCGGCCCAGCATTTT. Protein sequence: CASSTDRAPAQHF.

The CDR3 here is CASSPGLQGGTQYF. In nucleotides, the CDR3 is TGTGCCAGCTCACCGGGACTGCAGGGGGGTACGCAGTATTTT. This chain links TRBV18 with TRBJ2-3; weak D call: TRBD1 (7 bases). V gave up 3 bases and J gave up 8 bases, with 15 bases separating them. Germline-derived CDR1 and CDR2 are KGHSH and LQKENI. CDR3 length: 14 residues.

This clone was seen a few times. The junction and the germline gene differ at one end; a read error may be behind it. The chain is built from TRBV7-3 and TRBJ2-2; 12 bases agree with TRBD1. Germline V CDR1 and CDR2: SGHTA, FQGTGA. The CDR3 sequence is 15 residues long. The DNA of the CDR3 is TGTGCCAGCAGCCTAACCGGGACAGGGGGCCGGGAGCTGTTTTTT. Translating it yields CASSLTGTGGRELFF.

The chain recombines TRBV18 with TRBJ1-1, with a tentative D call TRBD1 (6 bases). Trimming shortened V by 6 bases and J by 1 base, and 12 bases separated the two germline ends. Germline CDR1 and CDR2: KGHSH and LQKENI. This CDR3 contains 14 residues. CDR3 amino acids: CASSLIQGNTEAFF. The DNA for the CDR3 is TGTGCCAGCTCGCTAATACAGGGGAACACTGAAGCTTTCTTT.

The rearrangement uses TRBV24-1 and TRBJ2-6; the D is unclear. There are 18 residues in the CDR3. With 4 bases removed from V and 0 bases from J, the gap between germline ends came to 15 bases. Germline CDR1 KGHDR, CDR2 SFDVKD. The CDR3 DNA is TGTGCCACCAGTGAACATAAACCCGCAAGCTCTGGGGCCAACGTCCTGACTTTC. It encodes CATSEHKPASSGANVLTF.

V and J are TRBV24-1 and TRBJ2-2, with D unresolved. The CDR3 length is 15 residues. Germline CDR1 reads KGHDR; CDR2 reads SFDVKD. Trimming left V 9 bases short and J 3 bases short, with 16 bases between. The CDR3 protein is CATGSKREYTGELFF. Written as DNA, the CDR3 is TGTGCCACCGGGTCTAAGCGCGAATACACCGGGGAGCTGTTTTTT.

The chain employs TRBV5-6 and TRBJ1-2; the match to TRBD1 covers 10 bases. After removal of 2 bases from V and 4 bases from J, the junction contained 14 bases not matched to a gene. The germline CDR1 and CDR2 sequences are SGHDT and YYEEEE. CDR3 length equals 18 residues. The CDR3 reads CASSLYQTGGAGIYGYTF. CDR3 DNA: TGTGCCAGCAGCTTATATCAGACAGGGGGCGCGGGTATCTATGGCTACACCTTC.

J is TRBJ1-4 and V is TRBV6-5; 7 bases match TRBD1. Germline CDR1 and CDR2: MNHEY and SVGAGI. The ends lost 4 bases at V and 12 bases at J; junction bases unmatched: 11. The CDR3 totals 14 residues. CDR3 DNA sequence: TGTGCCAGCAGTTTTCTGGACAGGACCCAGGAACTGTTTTTT. This encodes CASSFLDRTQELFF.

The chain couples TRBV15 to TRBJ1-4; D uncertain. CDR3 length: 12 residues. Germline V gene data show CDR1 as LNHNV and CDR2 as YYDKDF (reference sequence). V lost 7 bases and J 3 bases, leaving 6 bases between the germline ends. The CDR3 protein is CATMGPNEKLFF. DNA for the CDR3: TGTGCCACCATGGGCCCTAATGAAAAACTGTTTTTT. Full variable domain (missing parts from reference TRBV15 and TRBJ1-4): DAMVIQNPRYQVTQFGKPVTLSCSQTLNHNVMYWYQQKSSQAPKLLFHYYDKDFNNEADTPDNFQSRRPNTSFCFLDIRSPGLGDTAMYLCATMGPNEKLFFGSGTQLSVL.

The table lists this clone with a count of one. CDR3: CASSMGREFYNEQFF. In nucleotides, the CDR3 is TGTGCCAGTAGTATGGGGCGGGAGTTCTACAATGAGCAGTTCTTC. This chain links TRBV19 with TRBJ2-1; 7 bases fit TRBD2. Germline V gene sequence: CDR1 LNHDA, CDR2 SQIVND (reference sequence). The CDR3 is 15 residues long. The V segment lost 3 bases and the J segment 3 bases; nucleotides outside the gene matches: 5. Full variable domain (remainder filled in from reference TRBV19 and TRBJ2-1): DGGITQSPKYLFRKEGQNVTLSCEQNLNHDAMYWYRQDPGQGLRLIYYSQIVNDFQKGDIAEGYSVSREKKESFPLTVTSAQKNPTAFYLCASSMGREFYNEQFFGPGTRLTVL.

The chain joins TRBV4-1 to TRBJ2-1; 8 nucleotides agree with TRBD2. Germline V CDR1 and CDR2: MGHRA, YSYEKL. The CDR3 length is 15 residues. Germline trimming cut 7 bases from V and 4 bases from J; bases unmatched to any gene: 9. Written as DNA, the CDR3 is TGCGCCAGCACCGCTCGAGCGGGGGAATACAATGAGCAGTTCTTC. Protein sequence: CASTARAGEYNEQFF.

The chain has TRBV28 and TRBJ2-7; perhaps TRBD2 as D (5 bases). From germline, CDR1 is MDHEN and CDR2 SYDVKM. Trimming left V 7 bases short and J 7 bases short, with 11 bases between. The CDR3 contains 11 residues. CDR3 DNA sequence: TGTGCCAGCACCTTAACGGGAGAGCAGTACTTC. This sequence encodes CASTLTGEQYF.